This T cell receptor beta chain was observed in a study of regulatory T cells in long-lasting Graves disease. Study-wide context: Positivity for TSH receptor antibodies plus over 5 years of antithyroid drugs meant persistent Graves' disease.

The CDR3 consists of 14 residues. CDR1 and CDR2 from the germline V gene are SQVTM and ANQGSEA. J was trimmed by 2 bases and V by 6 bases; bases with no gene match: 6. Time point defined: persistent/refractory GD, antithyroid drugs over 5 years with positive TRAb. Researchers made the TCR library from RNA that was extracted from PBMCs. Xi'an, China, was home to the endocrinology department that provided patients. Through Arm-PCR of CDR3 regions and iRepertoire HTBI primers, TCR beta libraries were built. Authors' methods: Throughout the samples, researchers identified roughly 60 TRBV and some 13 TRBJ segments. TCRdb re-called the multiplex PCR reads through MiXCR, storing one row per CDR3 protein. The V and J calls shown here were made by TCRdb, not taken from the authors' results. This sample carries hundreds of thousands of distinct CDR3 sequences, less than 25% of them seen once, and the ten largest clones take under 9%.

V is TRBV29-1 and J is TRBJ1-3; 8 nucleotides align to TRBD1. This TCR was recovered from a female donor with Graves disease. The source material was peripheral blood mononuclear cells (PBMCs), sampled when the disease was refractory, from a patient treated with antithyroid drugs. CDR3 in DNA: TGCAGCGTGGGGGACAGGAGTACTGGAAACACCATATATTTT. Translating it yields CSVGDRSTGNTIYF.